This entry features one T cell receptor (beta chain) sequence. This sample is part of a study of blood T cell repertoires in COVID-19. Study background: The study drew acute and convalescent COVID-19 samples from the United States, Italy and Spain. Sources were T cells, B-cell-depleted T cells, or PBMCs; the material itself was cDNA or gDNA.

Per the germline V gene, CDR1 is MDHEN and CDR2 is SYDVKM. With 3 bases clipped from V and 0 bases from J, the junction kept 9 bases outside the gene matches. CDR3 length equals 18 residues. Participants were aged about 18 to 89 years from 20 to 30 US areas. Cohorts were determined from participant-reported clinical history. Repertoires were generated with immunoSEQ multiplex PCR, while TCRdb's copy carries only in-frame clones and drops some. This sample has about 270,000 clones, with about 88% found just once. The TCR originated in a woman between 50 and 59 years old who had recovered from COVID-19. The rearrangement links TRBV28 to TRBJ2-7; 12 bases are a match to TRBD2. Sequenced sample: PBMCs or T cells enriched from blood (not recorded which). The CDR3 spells CASSFYWTSGIRSYEQYF. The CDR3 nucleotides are TGTGCCAGCAGTTTTTATTGGACTAGCGGGATCCGCTCCTACGAGCAGTACTTC.